This entry describes one TCR beta chain. TCRdb's table, derived via immunoSEQ multiplex PCR, lists solely in-frame clones and lacks some. Among 320,000 or so clones listed, around 84% were seen once. The source of the sample is a study of blood T cell repertoires in COVID-19. The CDR3 is made up of 15 amino acids. Germline V gene sequence: CDR1 SGHTA, CDR2 FQGTGA. Trimming at V came to 6 bases and at J to 10 bases, leaving 10 bases not matched to a gene. Each participant's cohort was designated according to participant-reported clinical history. Contact with a PCR-confirmed or clinician-diagnosed COVID-19 case occurred within 2 weeks of entry.

The J gene is TRBJ2-1, the V gene TRBV7-3; 12 nucleotides match TRBD2. The sequencing input was PBMCs or T cells enriched from blood (not recorded which). The TCR originated in a woman in her 30s who had been exposed to COVID-19. CDR3 sequence: CASSALAGGRGEQFF. As DNA, the CDR3 is TGTGCCAGCAGTGCACTAGCGGGGGGCCGCGGGGAGCAGTTCTTC.